This record covers a single TCR beta chain. PCR amplification relied on 60 Vbeta primers (plus 13 Jbeta primers). Profiled with immunoSEQ multiplex PCR; TCRdb holds only in-frame clones, not every one. Of 100,000 to 150,000 clones detected, about 70% appear once; the ten largest clones hold 2% to 3%. The data stem from a study of cytomegalovirus exposure and HLA in healthy donors. Study-level background: About 79 million unique TCRs from HLA-typed donors were held in an early data release.

V trimming: 4 bases; J trimming: 7 bases; junction bases outside the gene matches: 5. The CDR3 length is 13 residues. Germline CDR1 is SGHTA and CDR2 is FQGNSA. The sequence derives from a woman aged 40-49 years in good health and CMV-seronegative. The gene calls are TRBV7-2 and TRBJ1-2; 8 positions agree with TRBD1. The specimen was PBMCs. The CDR3 loop reads CASSSGQAVGYTF. CDR3 nucleotide sequence: TGTGCCAGCAGCTCGGGACAGGCGGTTGGCTACACCTTC.